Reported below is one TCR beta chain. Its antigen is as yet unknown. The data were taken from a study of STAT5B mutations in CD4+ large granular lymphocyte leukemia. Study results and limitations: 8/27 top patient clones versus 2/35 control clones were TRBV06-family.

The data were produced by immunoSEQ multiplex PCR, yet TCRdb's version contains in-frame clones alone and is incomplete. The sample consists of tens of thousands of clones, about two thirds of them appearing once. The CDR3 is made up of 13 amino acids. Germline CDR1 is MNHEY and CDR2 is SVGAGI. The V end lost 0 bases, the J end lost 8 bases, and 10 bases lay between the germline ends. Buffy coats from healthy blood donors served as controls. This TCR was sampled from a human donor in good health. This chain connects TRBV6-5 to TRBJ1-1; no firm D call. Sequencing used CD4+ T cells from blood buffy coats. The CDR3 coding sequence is TGTGCCAGCAGTTACTCGCGAGCGGGGGAAGCTTTCTTT. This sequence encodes CASSYSRAGEAFF.